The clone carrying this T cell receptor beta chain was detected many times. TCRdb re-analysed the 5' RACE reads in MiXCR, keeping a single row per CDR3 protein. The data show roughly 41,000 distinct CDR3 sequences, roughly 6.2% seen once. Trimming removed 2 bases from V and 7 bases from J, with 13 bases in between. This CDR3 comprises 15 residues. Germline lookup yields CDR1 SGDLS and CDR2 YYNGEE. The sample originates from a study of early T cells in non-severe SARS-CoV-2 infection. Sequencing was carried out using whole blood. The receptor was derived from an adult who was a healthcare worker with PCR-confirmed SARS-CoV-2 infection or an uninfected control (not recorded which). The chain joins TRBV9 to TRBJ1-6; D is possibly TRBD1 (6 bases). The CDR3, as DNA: TGTGCCAGCAGCGTCCGGCAGGGACAAAATTCACCCCTCCACTTT. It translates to CASSVRQGQNSPLHF. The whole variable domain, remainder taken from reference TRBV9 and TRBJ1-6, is DSGVTQTPKHLITATGQRVTLRCSPRSGDLSVYWYQQSLDQGLQFLIQYYNGEERAKGNILERFSAQQFPDLHSELNLSSLELGDSALYFCASSVRQGQNSPLHFGNGTRLTVT.